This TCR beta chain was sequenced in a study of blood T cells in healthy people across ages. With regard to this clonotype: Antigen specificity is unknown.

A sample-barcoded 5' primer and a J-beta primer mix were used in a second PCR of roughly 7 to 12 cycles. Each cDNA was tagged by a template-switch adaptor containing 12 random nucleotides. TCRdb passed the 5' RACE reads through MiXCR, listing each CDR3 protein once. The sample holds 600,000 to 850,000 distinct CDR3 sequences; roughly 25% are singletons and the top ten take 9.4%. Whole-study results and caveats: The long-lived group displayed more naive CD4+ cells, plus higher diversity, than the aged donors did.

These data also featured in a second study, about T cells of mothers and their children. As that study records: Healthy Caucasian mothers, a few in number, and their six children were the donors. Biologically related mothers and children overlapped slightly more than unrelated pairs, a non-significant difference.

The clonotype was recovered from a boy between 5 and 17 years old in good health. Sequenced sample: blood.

CDR3: CASSQVGGGNSPLHF. The CDR3 nucleotides are TGTGCCAGCAGCCAAGTGGGAGGGGGTAATTCACCCCTCCACTTT. V gene TRBV3-1 combines with J gene TRBJ1-6; D possibly corresponds to TRBD1 (6 bases). V shed 1 base and J shed 6 bases, with 10 bases lying between them. The CDR3 consists of 15 residues. Germline CDR1 LGHDT, CDR2 YNNKEL (reference sequence).